The 11 T cell receptor beta chains below come from one sample, sequenced in a study of T cell clonotyping in hematopoietic cell transplantation. Generated by immunoSEQ multiplex PCR, the TCRdb table keeps only in-frame clones and is missing some. The table has approximately 30,000 clones, around 95% seen once. The sample was peripheral blood mononuclear cells. These receptors came from a middle-aged man in good health. Some clones in this sample may be carry-over from other donors' samples.

The chain has TRBV29-1 and TRBJ1-1; 9 nucleotides line up with TRBD1. Per germline, CDR1 SQVTM and CDR2 ANQGSEA. CDR3 length equals 15 residues. V trimming: 5 bases; J trimming: 1 base; junction bases outside the gene matches: 8. The CDR3 region has the DNA TGCAGCGTTCCGGGACAGGGCGCTTCGAACACTGAAGCTTTCTTT. This encodes CSVPGQGASNTEAFF.

Comment on this clone: An end of the junction differs from the germline gene, which may be a read error. This chain connects TRBV19 to TRBJ1-6; D gene unclear. Germline V lookup: CDR1 LNHDA, CDR2 SQIVND (reference sequence). The CDR3 is 14 amino acids. The CDR3 region is CASKFGSYNSPLHF. The CDR3 DNA reads as TGTGCAAGTAAATTTGGATCCTATAATTCACCCCTCCACTTT.

The V gene is TRBV4-1, the J gene TRBJ2-7, with TRBD1 matching over 9 bases. V trimming: 0 bases; J trimming: 2 bases; junction bases outside the gene matches: 5. The germline gives CDR1 MGHRA, CDR2 YSYEKL. CDR3 length: 16 amino acids. The CDR3 nucleotides are TGCGCCAGCAGCCAAGAACCGGGACAGGGCCCCTACGAGCAGTACTTC. Its translation is CASSQEPGQGPYEQYF.

The chain uses TRBV4-3 and TRBJ1-1, with TRBD1 identical over 7 bases. Germline trimming cut 0 bases from V and 7 bases from J; bases unmatched to any gene: 11. CDR3 size: 16 residues. CDR1 LGHNA and CDR2 YSLEER come from the germline V gene. The CDR3 is CASSQDGKGAFREAFF. In DNA, the CDR3 is TGCGCCAGCAGCCAAGACGGGAAGGGGGCGTTTCGTGAAGCTTTCTTT.

This rearrangement joins TRBV28 to TRBJ1-5, with D unclear. The CDR3 is 12 amino acids. The V gene lost 8 bases and the J gene lost 4 bases, with 9 bases spanning the gap. Per germline, CDR1 MDHEN and CDR2 SYDVKM. The CDR3 loop reads CASFRPNQPQHF. The CDR3 bases are TGTGCCAGCTTCAGACCTAATCAGCCCCAGCATTTT.

The CDR3 nucleotides are TGTGCCAGCAGTTACGAAGGGTGGTCCTATAATTCACCCCTCCACTTT. Its translation: CASSYEGWSYNSPLHF. This sequence joins TRBV6-5 and TRBJ1-6; D is undetermined. With 2 bases removed from V and 1 base from J, the gap between germline ends came to 9 bases. This CDR3 comprises 16 residues. Germline V lookup: CDR1 MNHEY, CDR2 SVGAGI.

The rearrangement links TRBV21-1 to TRBJ2-5. TRBV21-1 represents a pseudogene. CDR3 length: 14 amino acids. CDR3 in amino acids: CASSKSTEQETQYF. The DNA for the CDR3 is TGTGCCAGCAGCAAATCTACGGAACAAGAGACCCAGTACTTC.

The rearrangement joins TRBV6-1 to TRBJ1-2; D may be TRBD1 (6 bases). This CDR3 has 17 residues. V was trimmed by 0 bases and J by 4 bases, leaving 18 bases between them. CDR1 is MNHNS, CDR2 SASEGT, per germline. The CDR3 DNA reads as TGTGCCAGCAGTGAAGCCGGGGGGCAAGGATTGGCCTATGGCTACACCTTC. It is translated as CASSEAGGQGLAYGYTF.

This sequence joins TRBV5-1 and TRBJ1-5; perhaps TRBD1 as D (5 bases). V was clipped by 5 bases and J by 0 bases, with 12 bases between them. Germline V gene lookup returns CDR1 SGHRS and CDR2 YFSETQ. The CDR3 contains 15 residues. Written as DNA, the CDR3 is TGCGCCAGCAGAGACAGCATTTATAGCAATCAGCCCCAGCATTTT. Amino acids: CASRDSIYSNQPQHF.

The V gene is TRBV5-4, the J gene TRBJ2-3; 10 bases are shared with TRBD2. CDR3 length equals 16 residues. Germline V gene data show CDR1 as SGHNT and CDR2 as YYREEE (reference sequence). V was clipped by 5 bases and J by 3 bases; unmatched bases: 9. CDR3 residues: CASSPGGAGGTDTQYF. In DNA form, the CDR3 reads TGTGCCAGCAGTCCCGGGGGAGCGGGGGGGACAGATACGCAGTATTTT.

The chain employs TRBV7-9 and TRBJ2-7; D is possibly TRBD1 (6 bases). CDR1 is SEHNR, CDR2 FQNEAQ, per germline (reference sequence). The CDR3 extends over 16 amino acids. The V end lost 4 bases, the J end lost 0 bases, and 16 bases lay between the germline ends. The CDR3 is CASSSPSRGSSYEQYF. The CDR3 coding sequence is TGTGCCAGCAGCTCACCCTCGAGGGGGAGCTCCTACGAGCAGTACTTC.